These 24 T cell receptor beta chains were all obtained from the same sample, sequenced in a study of beta chain features in type 1 diabetes. Expressed TCRB transcripts were sequenced, since all the RNA that had been isolated was reverse transcribed. The method was immunoSEQ multiplex PCR; TCRdb's version includes in-frame clones alone and lacks a portion of them. Of some 150,000 clones detected, over 8.5% appear once; the ten largest clones hold roughly 2%. Sequencing was done on a sample of central memory CD4+ T cells from blood. These receptors were taken from a man between 18 and 29 years old in good health.

This clone was observed a few times. The rearrangement links TRBV13 to TRBJ2-5; 7 nucleotides match TRBD1. This CDR3 spans 13 amino acids. In germline, CDR1 is PRHDT, CDR2 FYEKMQ (reference sequence). J lost 7 bases, V lost 2 bases, and 4 bases had no gene match. The CDR3 loop is CASSLRGLGTQYF. The CDR3 DNA reads TGTGCCAGCAGCTTAAGGGGGCTAGGGACCCAGTACTTC.

This clone was counted ten times or more. This chain connects TRBV10-2 to TRBJ2-4, with unresolved D. Per the germline V gene, CDR1 is WSHSY and CDR2 is SAAADI. The CDR3 covers 17 residues. V was cut by 0 bases and J by 0 bases, with 12 bases left in between. The CDR3 nucleotides are TGCGCCAGCAGTGAGTCGAGACTGATACTAGCCAAAAACATTCAGTACTTC. Protein sequence: CASSESRLILAKNIQYF.

In this sample, this clone turned up a few times. This CDR3 is also generated by other DNA sequences in the sample. V and J are TRBV29-1 and TRBJ2-7, with 8 bases identical to TRBD2. The CDR3 has 16 residues. Germline lookup yields CDR1 SQVTM and CDR2 ANQGSEA. Unmatched junction bases numbered 8, after V lost 0 bases and J lost 1 base. The CDR3 reads CSVEDRGGQSSYEQYF. CDR3 nucleotide sequence: TGCAGCGTTGAAGATCGGGGGGGGCAGTCATCCTACGAGCAGTACTTC.

This CDR3 reads CASSLEQGAYEQYF. CDR3 DNA: TGTGCCAGCAGCTTAGAACAGGGGGCTTACGAGCAGTACTTC. J is TRBJ2-7 and V is TRBV7-2; the match to TRBD1 covers 9 bases. With 1 base clipped from V and 4 bases from J, the junction kept 2 bases outside the gene matches. The germline V gene has CDR1 SGHTA and CDR2 FQGNSA. CDR3 length: 14 residues.

V gene TRBV5-1 combines with J gene TRBJ2-5; D unclear. The CDR3 is 15 amino acids. V dropped 6 bases and J dropped 5 bases, with 20 bases sitting between them. Germline CDR1 SGHRS, CDR2 YFSETQ. The CDR3 protein is CASILLGTAFETQYF. The CDR3, as DNA: TGCGCCAGCATCCTCTTAGGTACAGCGTTCGAGACCCAGTACTTC.

This clone has a handful of counts. This chain connects TRBV7-2 to TRBJ1-2; possibly TRBD1 for D (5 bases). Trimming stripped 2 bases from V and 4 bases from J, with 11 bases between. This CDR3 comprises 14 residues. Germline CDR1 SGHTA, CDR2 FQGNSA. DNA of the CDR3: TGTGCCAGCAGCTTACAATCCGGGACCTATGGCTACACCTTC. Translated: CASSLQSGTYGYTF.

The CDR3 region is CSVYVGGGRSHNEQFF. The CDR3 nucleotides read TGCAGCGTTTACGTAGGGGGCGGGAGATCGCACAATGAGCAGTTCTTC. V usage is TRBV29-1 and J usage is TRBJ2-1, with D perhaps TRBD1 or TRBD2 (7 bases each). This CDR3 region has 16 residues. Per the germline V gene, CDR1 is SQVTM and CDR2 is ANQGSEA. V dropped 5 bases and J dropped 5 bases, with 22 bases sitting between them.

This clone was detected a few times. The likely explanation is a read error, given a far larger clone one base away. Other DNA sequences from this sample encode an identical CDR3 as well. The chain recombines TRBV10-3 with TRBJ2-7; weak D call: TRBD2 (6 bases). Trimming left V 2 bases short and J 3 bases short, with 11 bases between. Germline-derived CDR1 and CDR2 are ENHRY and SYGVKD. The CDR3 contains 14 residues. CDR3 residues: CAISERSGYYEQYF. CDR3 coding DNA: TGTGCCATCAGTGAGAGGAGCGGGTACTACGAGCAGTACTTC.

The CDR3 loop reads CASSLILNTEAFF. DNA of the CDR3: TGTGCCAGCAGCTTAATCCTGAACACTGAAGCTTTCTTT. V usage is TRBV7-2 and J usage is TRBJ1-1, with D hard to call. This CDR3 contains 13 residues. Germline CDR1 and CDR2: SGHTA and FQGNSA. V dropped 2 bases and J dropped 0 bases, with 4 bases sitting between them.

This rearrangement joins TRBV9 to TRBJ2-7, with unresolved D. Trimming removed 1 base from V and 6 bases from J, with 11 bases in between. Germline values: CDR1 SGDLS, CDR2 YYNGEE. The CDR3 has 13 amino acids. In DNA, the CDR3 is TGTGCCAGCAGCGTATGGAGTGTAGGCGAGCAGTACTTC. Translation gives CASSVWSVGEQYF.

The chain has TRBV12-5 and TRBJ1-2; TRBD1 matches at 8 bases. The CDR3 loop spans 15 amino acids. Unmatched junction bases numbered 6, after V lost 6 bases and J lost 0 bases. Germline assignment: CDR1 LGHNT and CDR2 FRNRAP. This CDR3 is CASGVDRASNYGYTF. As DNA, the CDR3 is TGTGCTAGTGGGGTGGACAGGGCCTCTAACTATGGCTACACCTTC.

The chain uses TRBV2 and TRBJ1-1, with a weak D call TRBD1 (5 bases). V shed 4 bases and J shed 1 base, with 13 bases lying between them. Looked up from germline, CDR1 is SNHLY and CDR2 is FYNNEI. This CDR3 comprises 15 residues. CDR3 sequence reads: CASSVHNTGNTEAFF. For the CDR3, the DNA is TGTGCCAGCAGTGTCCACAATACAGGGAACACTGAAGCTTTCTTT.

The chain carries TRBV29-1 and TRBJ2-1; 8 bases are a match to TRBD1. Germline V CDR1 and CDR2: SQVTM, ANQGSEA. Unmatched junction bases numbered 16, after V lost 7 bases and J lost 5 bases. This CDR3 has 16 residues. In nucleotides, the CDR3 is TGCAGCGCTCGGACAGGGCGGGGTGGAGGGGACAATGAGCAGTTCTTC. Protein product: CSARTGRGGGDNEQFF.

This chain uses TRBV7-9 with TRBJ2-7; possibly TRBD2 for D (5 bases). The CDR3 length is 14 residues. CDR1 SEHNR and CDR2 FQNEAQ come from the germline V gene (reference sequence). Deletions cut 1 base from V and 2 bases from J, with 9 bases between. CDR3 coding DNA: TGTGCCAGCAGCTTAGAGAATAGCGCCTACGAGCAGTACTTC. Its translation is CASSLENSAYEQYF. The whole variable domain, filled in from reference TRBV7-9 and TRBJ2-7, reads DTGVSQNPRHKITKRGQNVTFRCDPISEHNRLYWYRQTLGQGPEFLTYFQNEAQLEKSRLLSDRFSAERPKGSFSTLEIQRTEQGDSAMYLCASSLENSAYEQYFGPGTRLTVT.

This clone appeared a few times. The CDR3 is CASSVFSGMSGGETQYF. The CDR3 region has the DNA TGTGCCAGCAGCGTATTTAGCGGGATGTCCGGGGGGGAGACCCAGTACTTC. The chain combines TRBV9 with TRBJ2-5; 8 positions agree with TRBD2. Trimming removed 1 base from V and 5 bases from J; junction bases left unmatched: 13. Germline CDR1 is SGDLS and CDR2 is YYNGEE. The CDR3 loop spans 17 amino acids.

This clone has more than one count but fewer than ten. The chain carries TRBV30 and TRBJ1-3; D not resolved. Germline lookup yields CDR1 GTSNPN and CDR2 SVGIG (reference sequence). This CDR3 comprises 14 residues. Trimming shortened V by 2 bases and J by 0 bases, and 8 bases separated the two germline ends. In DNA form, the CDR3 reads TGTGCCTGGAGTCTCTGGGACTCTGGAAACACCATATATTTT. Translating gives CAWSLWDSGNTIYF. The variable domain in full, with the rest retrieved from reference TRBV30 and TRBJ1-3, is SQTIHQWPATLVQPVGSPLSLECTVEGTSNPNLYWYRQAAGRGLQLLFYSVGIGQISSEVPQNLSASRPQDRQFILSSKKLLLSDSGFYLCAWSLWDSGNTIYFGEGSWLTVV.

The CDR3 bases are TGTGCCAGCAGTTTCCGCACAGGGGGAGTCAGTGGCTACACCTTC. It encodes CASSFRTGGVSGYTF. The chain carries TRBV28 and TRBJ1-2; 8 positions agree with TRBD1. Germline CDR1 is MDHEN and CDR2 is SYDVKM. The CDR3 totals 15 residues. J was trimmed by 7 bases and V by 3 bases; bases with no gene match: 10.

The chain employs TRBV7-9 and TRBJ1-3, with D unresolved. This CDR3 comprises 14 residues. The V gene lost 2 bases and the J gene lost 4 bases, with 9 bases spanning the gap. Germline CDR1 SEHNR, CDR2 FQNEAQ (reference sequence). In nucleotides, the CDR3 is TGTGCCAGCAGCTTAACGAGGCCCGGAAACACCATATATTTT. Protein: CASSLTRPGNTIYF.

V and J are TRBV4-1 and TRBJ2-7; 13 positions agree with TRBD2. The CDR3 extends over 16 amino acids. After removal of 0 bases from V and 6 bases from J, the junction contained 5 bases not matched to a gene. Germline V CDR1 and CDR2: MGHRA, YSYEKL. CDR3 DNA: TGCGCCAGCAGCCAAGAAACTAGCGGGAGGGCCGCCGAGCAGTACTTC. It is translated as CASSQETSGRAAEQYF.

V is TRBV5-1 and J is TRBJ1-1; D unresolved. Looked up from germline, CDR1 is SGHRS and CDR2 is YFSETQ. The V gene lost 4 bases and the J gene lost 3 bases, with 13 bases spanning the gap. The CDR3 consists of 14 residues. CDR3 in DNA: TGCGCCAGCAGCGCAGCGGGGTGGGACACTGAAGCTTTCTTT. It codes for CASSAAGWDTEAFF.

The chain recombines TRBV30 with TRBJ2-7; no reliable D call. The germline CDR1 and CDR2 sequences are GTSNPN and SVGIG (reference sequence). Trimming took off 1 base at V and 1 base at J, with 14 bases between the two ends. This CDR3 spans 15 amino acids. The CDR3 loop is CAWSAMQVRSYEQYF. As DNA, the CDR3 is TGTGCCTGGAGTGCGATGCAGGTACGGTCCTACGAGCAGTACTTC.

V and J are TRBV4-3 and TRBJ1-2; D uncertain. Per the germline V gene, CDR1 is LGHNA and CDR2 is YSLEER. Trimming shortened V by 1 base and J by 8 bases, and 17 bases separated the two germline ends. The CDR3 is 15 amino acids. The CDR3 DNA is TGCGCCAGCAGCCAAGGGCCGGGCACTTCGTGGGGCTACACCTTC. This gives the protein CASSQGPGTSWGYTF.

In its sample, this clone was seen a few times. V gene TRBV29-1 combines with J gene TRBJ2-7; 10 positions match TRBD2. In germline, CDR1 is SQVTM, CDR2 ANQGSEA. The CDR3 runs to 14 residues. Trimming at V came to 6 bases and at J to 2 bases, leaving 7 bases not matched to a gene. The CDR3 nucleotides are TGCAGCGTGGCCCAGCGGGGGGGGACCTACGAGCAGTACTTC. It codes for CSVAQRGGTYEQYF.

A few counts support this clone. CDR3 in amino acids: CASSKVAAGVPDTQYF. The CDR3 coding sequence is TGTGCCAGCAGCAAAGTGGCAGCGGGAGTCCCAGATACGCAGTATTTT. The chain joins TRBV21-1 to TRBJ2-3; the table's D call TRBD2 went unverified against the DNA. TRBV21-1 is given as a pseudogene. This CDR3 is built from 16 residues.